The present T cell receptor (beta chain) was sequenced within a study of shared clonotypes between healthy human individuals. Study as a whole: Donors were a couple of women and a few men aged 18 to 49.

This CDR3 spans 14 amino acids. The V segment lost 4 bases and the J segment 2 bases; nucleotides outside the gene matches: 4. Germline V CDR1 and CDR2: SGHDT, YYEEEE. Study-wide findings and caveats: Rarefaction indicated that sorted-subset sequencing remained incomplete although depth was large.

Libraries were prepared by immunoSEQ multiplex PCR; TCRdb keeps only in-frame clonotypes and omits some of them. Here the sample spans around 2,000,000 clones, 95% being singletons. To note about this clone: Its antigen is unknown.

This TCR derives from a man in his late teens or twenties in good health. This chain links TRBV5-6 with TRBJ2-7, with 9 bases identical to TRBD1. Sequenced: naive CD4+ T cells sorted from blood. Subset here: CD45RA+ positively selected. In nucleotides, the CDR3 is TGTGCCAGCAGCGGGACAGGGAGTCCCTACGAGCAGTACTTC. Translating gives CASSGTGSPYEQYF.